This T cell receptor beta chain was obtained from a study of T-cell memory formation after mild COVID-19. Overall study results and limits: Researchers report contracting CD4+ clones mostly in CM and EM, with CD8+ clones in EMRA. Pre-infection memory held some responding clones, suggesting pre-existing cross-reactive T cells responded. A second wave expanding day 15 to 37 was CD4+-biased; contracting clones were balanced.

The TCR alpha and TCR beta cDNA libraries, bearing sample barcodes and UMIs, were generated by 5'RACE using constant-segment primers. TCRdb ran MiXCR on the 5' RACE reads and lists one entry per CDR3 protein. The sample yields some 100,000 distinct CDR3 sequences, approximately 10% seen once. This clonotype came up a few times. Its antigen is currently unknown. Germline lookup yields CDR1 LNHDA and CDR2 SQIVND (reference sequence). This CDR3 contains 13 residues. The V gene lost 3 bases and the J gene lost 7 bases, with 9 bases spanning the gap. Sequencing used PBMCs or a T cell subset sorted from them (not recorded which). This receptor was obtained from a man between 18 and 35 years old who had mild COVID-19 (a few samples of this study predate the infection). Cell type and time point are not known. The chain uses TRBV19 and TRBJ2-2; no clear D. The CDR3 DNA follows: TGTGCCAGTAGTATTTCTGTGTTCGGGGAGCTGTTTTTT. As protein: CASSISVFGELFF.